Below, 18 T cell receptor beta chains from the same sample are listed, as sequenced in a study of Ad26.COV2.S vaccination and SARS-CoV-2 variants. Libraries were prepared by immunoSEQ multiplex PCR; TCRdb keeps only in-frame clonotypes and omits some of them. The sample includes about 350,000 clones, about 90% of them seen just once. The sequenced sample was peripheral blood, obtained after recovery from COVID-19. Every receptor here comes from a human donor who had recovered from COVID-19.

This chain joins TRBV3-1 (or the pseudogene TRBV3-2) and TRBJ2-5; 16 bases are a match to TRBD2. The CDR3 consists of 19 residues. With V trimmed by 4 bases and J by 0 bases, 8 bases remained unmatched. The germline gives CDR1 LGHDT, CDR2 YNNKEL (reference sequence). For the CDR3, the DNA is TGTGCCAGCAGCCGTATACCGGGACTAGCGGGGGGGAACCAAGAGACCCAGTACTTC. Translating gives CASSRIPGLAGGNQETQYF.

V is TRBV10-3 and J is TRBJ1-1; D is perhaps TRBD1 (5 bases). CDR1 is ENHRY and CDR2 is SYGVKD in the germline V gene. The V end was cut by 6 bases, the J end by 7 bases, with 15 bases between. The CDR3 totals 13 residues. The CDR3: CAIRWGGKDEAFF. The CDR3 DNA reads TGTGCCATCAGGTGGGGGGGAAAGGATGAAGCTTTCTTT.

Comment on this clone: A read error may account for a junction end that differs from germline. The chain employs TRBV7-2 and TRBJ1-3, with D unclear. The V gene's germline CDR1 is SGHTA and CDR2 FQGNSA. The CDR3 covers 14 residues. The CDR3 DNA is TGTGCCAGCAGCCTAGCCGGTACTGGAAACACCATATATTTT. Translated, it gives CASSLAGTGNTIYF.

The chain is built from TRBV6-6 and TRBJ1-5; D possibly corresponds to TRBD1 (5 bases). Trimming took 6 bases from V and 3 from J, leaving 15 bases between them. The CDR3 has 15 residues. CDR1 MNHNY and CDR2 SVGAGI come from the germline V gene (reference sequence). The CDR3 DNA follows: TGTGCCAGCAGATCGGGACGCCTCCCCAATCAGCCCCAGCATTTT. It encodes CASRSGRLPNQPQHF.

The rearrangement uses TRBV6-4 and TRBJ2-1; 11 bases fit TRBD2. The V gene's germline CDR1 is MRHNA and CDR2 SNTAGT. The V segment lost 3 bases and the J segment 7 bases; nucleotides outside the gene matches: 5. The CDR3 has 15 residues. CDR3 residues: CASSEIAGGRNEQFF. The CDR3 nucleotides read TGTGCCAGCAGTGAAATAGCGGGGGGGCGGAATGAGCAGTTCTTC.

This clone was seen just once. CDR3 nucleotides: TGTGCCAGCAGCCCCGGGGCCGGGGACCGCTATAATGAAAAACTGTTTTTT. Protein product: CASSPGAGDRYNEKLFF. The chain recombines TRBV7-9 with TRBJ1-4; D perhaps matches TRBD1 (5 bases). In germline, CDR1 is SEHNR, CDR2 FQNEAQ (reference sequence). This CDR3 comprises 17 residues. V was shortened by 5 bases and J by 4 bases, with 20 bases between the two germline ends.

The V and J genes are TRBV9 and TRBJ2-3; D might be TRBD2 (6 bases). V lost 3 bases to trimming and J lost 6 bases, with 14 bases between them. CDR3 length: 14 residues. Germline-derived CDR1 and CDR2 are SGDLS and YYNGEE. The CDR3 spells CASSANGGADTQYF. The CDR3 nucleotides read TGTGCCAGCAGCGCAAACGGCGGGGCTGATACGCAGTATTTT.

CDR3 loop: CASRKRTGTYEQYF. CDR3 nucleotide sequence: TGCGCCAGCAGGAAGCGGACAGGGACCTACGAGCAGTACTTC. V usage is TRBV5-1 and J usage is TRBJ2-7; the match to TRBD1 covers 8 bases. There are 14 residues in the CDR3. CDR1 and CDR2 from the germline V gene are SGHRS and YFSETQ. Germline trimming cut 5 bases from V and 2 bases from J; bases unmatched to any gene: 6.

The chain is built from TRBV5-1 and TRBJ2-4, with 8 bases aligning to TRBD1. Germline V gene lookup returns CDR1 SGHRS and CDR2 YFSETQ. The CDR3 length is 15 residues. J gave up 7 bases and V 0 bases, and 6 bases lay outside the gene matches. The CDR3 spells CASSLAGGAPNIQYF. CDR3 in DNA: TGCGCCAGCAGCTTGGCAGGGGGCGCACCTAACATTCAGTACTTC.

This chain links TRBV5-4 with TRBJ2-1, with 10 bases aligning to TRBD2. CDR1 and CDR2 (germline): SGHNT, YYREEE (reference sequence). The junction had 13 bases not matched to a gene; V was cut back by 7 bases and J by 6 bases. The CDR3 extends over 16 amino acids. CDR3 DNA sequence: TGTGCCAGCTCAAAAGAAGCGGGGGGGGCGCGCAATGAGCAGTTCTTC. It codes for CASSKEAGGARNEQFF. Full variable domain (rest looked up from reference TRBV5-4 and TRBJ2-1): ETGVTQSPTHLIKTRGQQVTLRCSSQSGHNTVSWYQQALGQGPQFIFQYYREEENGRGNFPPRFSGLQFPNYSSELNVNALELDDSALYLCASSKEAGGARNEQFFGPGTRLTVL.

The chain carries TRBV5-1 and TRBJ1-4; maybe TRBD1 (6 bases). The CDR3 loop spans 16 amino acids. Germline V gene sequence: CDR1 SGHRS, CDR2 YFSETQ. V was pared by 4 bases and J by 5 bases, with 18 bases between. Here the CDR3 reads CASSRGYRQENEKLFF. For the CDR3, the DNA is TGCGCCAGCAGCCGAGGCTACCGACAGGAAAATGAAAAACTGTTTTTT.

V gene TRBV2 combines with J gene TRBJ2-7; 14 bases fit TRBD2. This CDR3 region has 18 residues. Germline V CDR1 and CDR2: SNHLY, FYNNEI. Unmatched junction bases numbered 10, after V lost 6 bases and J lost 0 bases. This CDR3 reads CASRPGTSGGHLSYEQYF. CDR3 nucleotide sequence: TGTGCCAGCAGACCGGGGACTAGCGGGGGCCATCTCTCCTACGAGCAGTACTTC.

This clone has just a few counts. The rearrangement joins TRBV4-1 to TRBJ1-6, with D possibly matching TRBD1 (6 bases). In germline, CDR1 is MGHRA, CDR2 YSYEKL. CDR3 length equals 14 residues. The V gene lost 6 bases and the J gene lost 14 bases, with 20 bases spanning the gap. CDR3: CASRAPGQSQALHF. DNA for the CDR3: TGCGCCAGCAGGGCCCCGGGACAAAGTCAAGCCCTCCACTTT.

Written as DNA, the CDR3 is TGTGCCAGCAGCTGGACTAGCGGGGGGGACTACAATGAGCAGTTCTTC. It encodes CASSWTSGGDYNEQFF. The chain is built from TRBV5-6 and TRBJ2-1; TRBD2 matches at 15 bases. Germline CDR1 reads SGHDT; CDR2 reads YYEEEE. V lost 3 bases to trimming and J lost 3 bases; unmatched junction nucleotides: 1. The CDR3 is made up of 16 amino acids.

The chain has TRBV18 and TRBJ1-1; D perhaps matches TRBD1 (6 bases). The V gene's germline CDR1 is KGHSH and CDR2 LQKENI. The V end lost 4 bases, the J end lost 7 bases, and 16 bases lay between the germline ends. CDR3 length equals 14 residues. The CDR3 loop is CASSRTVVDGEAFF. CDR3 coding DNA: TGTGCCAGCTCACGGACAGTTGTAGATGGTGAAGCTTTCTTT. The whole variable domain, filled in from reference TRBV18 and TRBJ1-1, reads NAGVMQNPRHLVRRRGQEARLRCSPMKGHSHVYWYRQLPEEGLKFMVYLQKENIIDESGMPKERFSAEFPKEGPSILRIQQVVRGDSAAYFCASSRTVVDGEAFFGQGTRLTVV.

V is TRBV28 and J is TRBJ2-5, with 8 bases lining up with TRBD2. The CDR3 has 16 residues. CDR1 and CDR2 from the germline V gene are MDHEN and SYDVKM. The ends lost 3 bases at V and 4 bases at J; junction bases unmatched: 10. The CDR3 nucleotides are TGTGCCAGCAGTTTTATTGCGGGGGGCTTGGGAGAGACCCAGTACTTC. The encoded protein is CASSFIAGGLGETQYF. The variable domain in full, with the rest retrieved from reference TRBV28 and TRBJ2-5, is DVKVTQSSRYLVKRTGEKVFLECVQDMDHENMFWYRQDPGLGLRLIYFSYDVKMKEKGDIPEGYSVSREKKERFSLILESASTNQTSMYLCASSFIAGGLGETQYFGPGTRLLVL.

The J gene is TRBJ1-1, the V gene TRBV6-5, with no clear D. The CDR3 is 14 amino acids. With 2 bases removed from V and 0 bases from J, the gap between germline ends came to 7 bases. Germline CDR1 and CDR2: MNHEY and SVGAGI. CDR3 region: CASSYTGMNTEAFF. As DNA, the CDR3 is TGTGCCAGCAGTTACACGGGGATGAACACTGAAGCTTTCTTT.

V is TRBV10-1 and J is TRBJ2-2; 8 positions match TRBD1. V lost 4 bases, J lost 4 bases, and 2 bases stayed unmatched. The CDR3 sequence is 14 residues long. Per the germline V gene, CDR1 is WNHNN and CDR2 is SYGVQD (reference sequence). CDR3 sequence: CASSGTGLTGELFF. CDR3 DNA: TGCGCCAGCAGTGGGACAGGGCTCACCGGGGAGCTGTTTTTT.